These 15 T cell receptor beta chains were all obtained from the same sample, sequenced in a study of shared clonotypes between healthy human individuals. The repertoire was sequenced with immunoSEQ multiplex PCR; TCRdb's copy has only in-frame clones and lacks some. The repertoire holds 650,000 to 700,000 clones, with roughly 87% as singletons. The sample comprised memory CD8+ T cells from PBMCs. As to subset: CD45RO+ cells pooled with CCR7-negative TemRA cells. The receptors derive from a man younger than 35 in good health. Some clones in this sample may be carry-over from other donors' samples.

V and J are TRBV19 and TRBJ2-1; TRBD2 matches 8 bases. This CDR3 is built from 17 residues. The trim removed 3 bases at V and 0 bases at J, leaving 7 bases unmatched. CDR1 is LNHDA, CDR2 SQIVND, per germline (reference sequence). The CDR3 protein is CASSITSGRSSYNEQFF. CDR3 DNA: TGTGCCAGTAGTATTACTAGCGGACGTAGCTCCTACAATGAGCAGTTCTTC. Drawing the rest from reference TRBV19 and TRBJ2-1, the complete variable domain is DGGITQSPKYLFRKEGQNVTLSCEQNLNHDAMYWYRQDPGQGLRLIYYSQIVNDFQKGDIAEGYSVSREKKESFPLTVTSAQKNPTAFYLCASSITSGRSSYNEQFFGPGTRLTVL.

The chain couples TRBV9 to TRBJ2-2; D is possibly TRBD2 (5 bases). V gave up 0 bases and J gave up 3 bases, with 12 bases separating them. This CDR3 has 16 residues. CDR1 is SGDLS and CDR2 is YYNGEE in the germline V gene. As DNA, the CDR3 is TGTGCCAGCAGCGTAGAGGCCCCACTAGACACCGGGGAGCTGTTTTTT. Residues: CASSVEAPLDTGELFF.

The rearrangement links TRBV19 to TRBJ2-3; 11 nucleotides line up with TRBD2. The CDR3 loop spans 17 amino acids. Germline V gene lookup returns CDR1 LNHDA and CDR2 SQIVND (reference sequence). The V and J ends lost 7 bases and 3 bases, in that order; junction bases with no gene match: 12. The CDR3: CASMLIAGGPGTDTQYF. The DNA for the CDR3 is TGTGCCAGTATGCTGATAGCGGGAGGGCCTGGTACAGATACGCAGTATTTT.

Only one count was recorded for this clone. The CDR3 loop reads CASSPPRDQGTGELFF. In nucleotides, the CDR3 is TGTGCCAGCAGCCCTCCTAGGGACCAAGGGACCGGGGAGCTGTTTTTT. The gene calls are TRBV7-9 and TRBJ2-2; TRBD1 or TRBD2 may be the D gene (5 bases each). CDR3 length: 16 amino acids. Looked up from germline, CDR1 is SEHNR and CDR2 is FQNEAQ (reference sequence). Trimming stripped 5 bases from V and 5 bases from J, with 18 bases between.

This chain joins TRBV19 and TRBJ2-7; tentative D call: TRBD2 (5 bases). V was clipped by 1 base and J by 4 bases, with 14 bases between them. Germline CDR1 and CDR2: LNHDA and SQIVND (reference sequence). The CDR3 loop spans 15 amino acids. The CDR3 region is CASSIGVGVTYEQYF. CDR3 coding DNA: TGTGCCAGTAGTATAGGTGTCGGGGTGACTTACGAGCAGTACTTC.

The DNA for the CDR3 is TGTGCCAGCAGTTACTCTGTAGGGAGGATTGAAAAACTGTTTTTT. This translates into CASSYSVGRIEKLFF. This chain uses TRBV6-5 with TRBJ1-4; D remains unclear. The CDR3 sequence is 15 residues long. Trimming took off 0 bases at V and 7 bases at J, with 12 bases between the two ends. CDR1 is MNHEY and CDR2 is SVGAGI in the germline V gene.

This rearrangement joins TRBV6-5 to TRBJ1-4, with D hard to call. With 0 bases removed from V and 0 bases from J, the gap between germline ends came to 5 bases. CDR3 length: 15 residues. From germline, CDR1 is MNHEY and CDR2 SVGAGI. CDR3 bases: TGTGCCAGCAGTTACTCTCCCGCAACTAATGAAAAACTGTTTTTT. Amino acid sequence: CASSYSPATNEKLFF.

This chain connects TRBV30 to TRBJ2-7; 7 bases line up with TRBD1. The trim removed 3 bases at V and 5 bases at J, leaving 25 bases unmatched. The CDR3 runs 19 residues. Germline V CDR1 and CDR2: GTSNPN, SVGIG (reference sequence). DNA of the CDR3: TGTGCCTGGAGCCCCGTGACAATTCTGGACAGGCTTACTTACCACGAGCAGTACTTC. Amino acids: CAWSPVTILDRLTYHEQYF.

The rearrangement uses TRBV27 and TRBJ1-1; a weak D match, TRBD1 (6 bases). Per germline, CDR1 MNHEY and CDR2 SMNVEV (reference sequence). The V and J ends lost 0 bases and 5 bases respectively, with 16 bases between them. CDR3 size: 16 residues. In nucleotides, the CDR3 is TGTGCCAGCAGTTTATCGTGGGGCACAGGGAGTACTGAAGCTTTCTTT. This encodes CASSLSWGTGSTEAFF.

This chain connects TRBV7-9 to TRBJ1-1; D ambiguous. Germline values: CDR1 SEHNR, CDR2 FQNEAQ (reference sequence). CDR3 length: 16 residues. V lost 5 bases to trimming and J lost 4 bases, with 20 bases between them. CDR3 coding DNA: TGTGCCAGCAGCCAAAGGATACCTCCCTTAGGCACTGAAGCTTTCTTT. Translation: CASSQRIPPLGTEAFF.

The table lists this clone with a count of one. This chain links TRBV5-1 with TRBJ2-3; the D gene is possibly TRBD2 (5 bases). The CDR3 extends over 16 amino acids. Germline CDR1 reads SGHRS; CDR2 reads YFSETQ. Trimming removed 4 bases from V and 5 bases from J, with 20 bases in between. CDR3: CASSQMIREVGDTQYF. In DNA form, the CDR3 reads TGCGCCAGCAGCCAGATGATCCGGGAAGTCGGAGATACGCAGTATTTT.

The chain joins TRBV7-9 to TRBJ2-5; TRBD2 agrees at 7 bases. Judging by the DNA end, TRBJ2-7 fits better; the J call may be wrong. CDR3 size: 11 residues. Per the germline V gene, CDR1 is SEHNR and CDR2 is FQNEAQ (reference sequence). The CDR3 region is CASLGGSEQYF. The CDR3 nucleotides read TGTGCCAGCCTGGGCGGGAGCGAGCAGTACTTC.

The chain carries TRBV13 and TRBJ2-5; D unresolved. CDR1 is PRHDT, CDR2 FYEKMQ, per germline (reference sequence). V was trimmed by 1 base and J by 3 bases, leaving 6 bases between them. The CDR3 runs 13 residues. In DNA form, the CDR3 reads TGTGCCAGCAGCTTAGACAGAGAAGAGACCCAGTACTTC. Translating it yields CASSLDREETQYF.

The chain has TRBV10-3 and TRBJ2-4; D remains ambiguous. Looked up from germline, CDR1 is ENHRY and CDR2 is SYGVKD. The CDR3 is 13 residues long. The ends were cut back, 3 bases at V and 2 bases at J, with 5 bases in the middle. The CDR3 DNA is TGTGCCATCAGTGAAGGAACCAAAAACATTCAGTACTTC. Translation gives CAISEGTKNIQYF.

The V and J genes are TRBV4-3 and TRBJ2-4; D is ambiguous. This CDR3 is built from 15 residues. Trimming removed 0 bases at V and 2 bases at J, with 8 bases between. The germline gives CDR1 LGHNA, CDR2 YSLEER. CDR3 sequence: CASSQDPGPKNIQYF. In DNA form, the CDR3 reads TGCGCCAGCAGCCAAGATCCGGGTCCCAAAAACATTCAGTACTTC.